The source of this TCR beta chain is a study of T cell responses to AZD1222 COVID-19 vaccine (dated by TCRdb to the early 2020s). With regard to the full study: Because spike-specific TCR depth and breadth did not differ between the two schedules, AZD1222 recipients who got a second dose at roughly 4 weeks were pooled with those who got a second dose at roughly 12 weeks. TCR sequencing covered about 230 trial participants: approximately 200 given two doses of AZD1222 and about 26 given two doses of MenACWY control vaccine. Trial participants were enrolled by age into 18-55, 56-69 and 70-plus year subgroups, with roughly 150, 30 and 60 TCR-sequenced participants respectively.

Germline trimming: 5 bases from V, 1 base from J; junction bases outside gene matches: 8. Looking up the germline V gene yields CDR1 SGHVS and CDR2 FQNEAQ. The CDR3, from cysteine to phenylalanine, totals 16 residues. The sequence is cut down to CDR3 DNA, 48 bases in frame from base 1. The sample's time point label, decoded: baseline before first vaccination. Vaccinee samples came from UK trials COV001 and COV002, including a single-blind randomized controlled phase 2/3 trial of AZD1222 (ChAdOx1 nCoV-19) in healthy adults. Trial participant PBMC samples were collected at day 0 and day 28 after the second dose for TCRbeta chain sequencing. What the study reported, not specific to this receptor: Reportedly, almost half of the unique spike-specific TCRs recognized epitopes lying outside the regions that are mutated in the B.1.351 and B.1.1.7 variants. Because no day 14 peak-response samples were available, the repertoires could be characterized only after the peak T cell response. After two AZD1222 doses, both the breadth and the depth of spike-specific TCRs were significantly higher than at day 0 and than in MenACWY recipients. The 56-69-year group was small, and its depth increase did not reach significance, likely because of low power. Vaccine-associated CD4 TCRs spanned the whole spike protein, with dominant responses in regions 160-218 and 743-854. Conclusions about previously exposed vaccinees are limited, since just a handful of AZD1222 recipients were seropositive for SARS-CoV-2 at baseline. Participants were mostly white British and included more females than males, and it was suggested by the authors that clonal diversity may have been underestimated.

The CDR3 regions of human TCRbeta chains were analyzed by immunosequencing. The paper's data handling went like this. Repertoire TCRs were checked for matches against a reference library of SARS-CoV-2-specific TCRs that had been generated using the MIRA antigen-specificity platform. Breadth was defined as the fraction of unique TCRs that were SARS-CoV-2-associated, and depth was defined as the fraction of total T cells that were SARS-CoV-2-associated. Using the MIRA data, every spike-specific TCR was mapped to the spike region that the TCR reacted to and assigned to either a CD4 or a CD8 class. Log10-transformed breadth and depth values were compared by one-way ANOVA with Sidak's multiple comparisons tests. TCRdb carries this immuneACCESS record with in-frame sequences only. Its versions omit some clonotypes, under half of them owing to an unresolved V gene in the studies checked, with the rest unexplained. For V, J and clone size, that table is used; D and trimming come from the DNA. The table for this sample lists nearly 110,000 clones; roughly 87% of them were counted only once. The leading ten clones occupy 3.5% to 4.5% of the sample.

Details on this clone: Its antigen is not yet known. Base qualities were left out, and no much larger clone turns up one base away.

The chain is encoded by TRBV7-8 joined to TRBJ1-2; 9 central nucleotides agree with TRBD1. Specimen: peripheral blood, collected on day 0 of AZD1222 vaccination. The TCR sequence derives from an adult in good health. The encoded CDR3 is CASSPRGTGSNYGYTF. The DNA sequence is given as TGTGCCAGCAGCCCACGCGGGACAGGGAGTAACTATGGCTACACCTTC. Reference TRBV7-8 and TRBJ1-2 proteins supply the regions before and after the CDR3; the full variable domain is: GAGVSQSPRYKVAKRGQDVALRCDPISGHVSLFWYQQALGQGPEFLTYFQNEAQLDKSGLPSDRFFAERPEGSVSTLKIQRTQQEDSAVYLCASSPRGTGSNYGYTFGSGTRLTVV.